These T cell receptor beta chains were read from a single sample in a study of cytomegalovirus exposure and HLA in healthy donors. The data were produced by immunoSEQ multiplex PCR, yet TCRdb's version contains in-frame clones alone and is incomplete. The table lists over 100,000 clones, about two thirds of them singletons. The sample consisted of PBMCs. The receptors shown here come from a woman aged 70 to 79 in good health and CMV-seropositive. Each CDR3 is given with its conserved first and last residue. D genes are given only for firm matches. The listing skips clone size in some rows; elsewhere it reads once, few, many or a size class.

>-|-|TRBJ1-5|TRBV6-1|15
CASSSGGLGNQPQHF
TGTGCCAGCAGTTCCGGCGGACTCGGCAATCAGCCCCAGCATTTT
>-|-|TRBJ2-3|TRBV7-2|15
CASSLMIGVTDTQYF
TGTGCCAGCAGCTTGATGATAGGGGTGACAGATACGCAGTATTTT
>-|-|TRBJ2-7|TRBV7-8|16
CASSSIGGRGTAQQYF
TGTGCCAGCAGCTCCATTGGGGGTCGGGGGACTGCGCAGCAGTACTTC
>few|TRBD1|TRBJ1-4|TRBV19|15
CASSATGATNEKLFF
TGTGCCAGTAGTGCCACAGGGGCAACTAATGAAAAACTGTTTTTT
>-|TRBD1|TRBJ1-2|TRBV5-8|16
CASSPGTGGVSYGYTF
TGTGCCAGCAGCCCAGGGACAGGGGGCGTAAGCTATGGCTACACCTTC
>-|-|TRBJ2-7|TRBV10-3|12
CAIKEGPYEQYF
TGTGCCATCAAGGAGGGGCCCTACGAGCAGTACTTC
>few|-|TRBJ2-5|TRBV30|12
CAWDRSQETQYF
TGTGCCTGGGACAGAAGCCAAGAGACCCAGTACTTC
>-|-|TRBJ1-5|TRBV5-5|16
CASSLEWGGSNQPQHF
TGTGCCAGCAGCTTGGAATGGGGGGGAAGCAATCAGCCCCAGCATTTT
>-|TRBD1|TRBJ1-5|TRBV5-4|14
CASSLQGAGQPQHF
TGTGCCAGCAGCTTACAGGGGGCCGGGCAGCCCCAGCATTTT
>-|-|TRBJ1-2|TRBV4-2|13
CASSQGGGDGYTF
TGTGCCAGCAGCCAAGGCGGAGGGGACGGCTACACCTTC
>-|-|TRBJ2-1|TRBV10-1|15
CASSVGTHKNNEQFF
TGCGCCAGCAGTGTCGGGACACACAAAAACAATGAGCAGTTCTTC
>-|-|TRBJ2-1|TRBV10-2|15
CASSGIPQGGNEQFF
TGCGCCAGCAGTGGAATCCCACAGGGCGGCAATGAGCAGTTCTTC
>-|TRBD1|TRBJ2-7|TRBV11-2|15
CASSAGQGAPYEQYF
TGTGCCAGCAGCGCGGGACAGGGGGCGCCATACGAGCAGTACTTC
>-|-|TRBJ1-1|TRBV30|13
CAWTRGANTEAFF
TGTGCCTGGACCCGGGGGGCGAACACTGAAGCTTTCTTT
>few|TRBD1|TRBJ2-7|TRBV5-5|15
CASSPGTGATYEQYF
TGTGCCAGCAGCCCCGGGACAGGGGCGACCTACGAGCAGTACTTC
>-|-|TRBJ1-5|TRBV30|14
CAWRTQGSNQPQHF
TGTGCCTGGAGAACACAGGGAAGCAATCAGCCCCAGCATTTT
>-|-|TRBJ2-3|TRBV7-6|15
CASSLSAPVSDTQYF
TGTGCCAGCAGCTTAAGTGCGCCCGTATCAGATACGCAGTATTTT
>-|-|TRBJ2-2|TRBV5-6|15
CASSQVWANTGELFF
TGTGCCAGCAGCCAGGTTTGGGCGAACACCGGGGAGCTGTTTTTT
>few|-|TRBJ1-5|TRBV6-6|15
CASTQGGRNHQPQHF
TGTGCCAGCACCCAAGGAGGGCGGAATCATCAGCCCCAGCATTTT
>medium-sized|TRBD1|TRBJ1-1|TRBV18|16
CASSPPDRGLGTEAFF
TGTGCCAGCTCACCTCCGGACAGGGGTCTAGGCACTGAAGCTTTCTTT
>-|-|TRBJ1-3|TRBV7-2|15
CASSLTMGAGNTIYF
TGTGCCAGCAGCCTTACAATGGGAGCTGGAAACACCATATATTTT
>once|TRBD2|TRBJ2-3|TRBV5-1|17
CASSLGLAGGPGDTQYF
TGCGCCAGCAGCTTGGGACTAGCGGGGGGGCCAGGAGATACGCAGTATTTT
>-|TRBD2|TRBJ2-1|TRBV7-3|17
CASSLSPASGGAIEQFF
TGTGCCAGCAGCCTATCACCAGCTAGCGGGGGGGCCATTGAGCAGTTCTTC
>-|TRBD2|TRBJ2-3|TRBV30|15
CAWSGLAGGRDTQYF
TGTGCCTGGAGTGGGCTAGCGGGGGGAAGGGATACGCAGTATTTT
>-|TRBD1|TRBJ1-5|TRBV5-6|16
CASSSTGGFLNQPQHF
TGTGCCAGCAGTTCGACAGGGGGGTTCCTCAATCAGCCCCAGCATTTT
>-|TRBD1|TRBJ1-1|TRBV6-5|15
CASSPRQGRNTEAFF
TGTGCCAGCAGTCCTCGACAGGGACGGAACACTGAAGCTTTCTTT
>-|-|TRBJ2-4|TRBV2|10
CASGEDIQYF
TGTGCCAGCGGGGAGGACATTCAGTACTTC
>-|-|TRBJ1-1|TRBV20-1|11
CSARDRWEAFF
TGCAGTGCTAGAGACAGATGGGAAGCTTTCTTT
>-|-|TRBJ1-6|TRBV27|14
CASSPGQNNSPLHF
TGTGCCAGCAGTCCCGGACAGAATAATTCACCCCTCCACTTT
>-|TRBD1|TRBJ1-3|TRBV6-1|14
CASSEGGQGNTIYF
TGTGCCAGCAGTGAAGGGGGACAGGGAAACACCATATATTTT
>few|-|TRBJ1-1|TRBV7-8|14
CASSLRRGDTEAFF
TGTGCCAGCAGCTTGCGTCGTGGAGACACTGAAGCTTTCTTT
>-|-|TRBJ1-2|TRBV7-9|16
CASSPPLVGANYGYTF
TGTGCCAGCAGCCCCCCCCTAGTCGGGGCTAACTATGGCTACACCTTC
>-|-|TRBJ1-1|TRBV27|14
CASSLRETNTEAFF
TGTGCCAGCAGTTTAAGGGAGACGAACACTGAAGCTTTCTTT
>-|-|TRBJ1-3|TRBV4-2|17
CASSQSRVRATGNTIYF
TGTGCCAGCAGCCAAAGTAGGGTCAGGGCCACTGGAAACACCATATATTTT
>few|TRBD2|TRBJ2-5|TRBV7-9|16
CASSLGLAGPQETQYF
TGTGCCAGCAGCCTGGGACTAGCGGGGCCACAAGAGACCCAGTACTTC
>-|TRBD1|TRBJ1-6|TRBV6-5|14
CASNLGQGQGPLHF
TGTGCCAGCAACCTCGGACAGGGACAAGGTCCCCTCCACTTT
>-|-|TRBJ2-5|TRBV5-1|13
CASSLGQQETQYF
TGCGCCAGCAGCTTGGGACAGCAAGAGACCCAGTACTTC
>-|-|TRBJ2-3|TRBV5-1|16
CASSFGGLTSTDTQYF
TGCGCCAGCAGCTTTGGGGGCCTTACTAGCACAGATACGCAGTATTTT
>few|-|TRBJ2-5|TRBV7-2|15
CASSPRQVTRETQYF
TGTGCCAGCAGCCCCCGCCAGGTCACGCGAGAGACCCAGTACTTC
>few|-|TRBJ2-6|TRBV4-1|19
CASRQGVRFTSSGANVLTF
TGCGCCAGCAGGCAAGGGGTGAGGTTTACCAGCTCTGGGGCCAACGTCCTGACTTTC
>-|TRBD1|TRBJ1-4|TRBV27|15
CASSLFGTGGEKLFF
TGTGCCAGCAGTTTATTTGGGACAGGGGGTGAAAAACTGTTTTTT